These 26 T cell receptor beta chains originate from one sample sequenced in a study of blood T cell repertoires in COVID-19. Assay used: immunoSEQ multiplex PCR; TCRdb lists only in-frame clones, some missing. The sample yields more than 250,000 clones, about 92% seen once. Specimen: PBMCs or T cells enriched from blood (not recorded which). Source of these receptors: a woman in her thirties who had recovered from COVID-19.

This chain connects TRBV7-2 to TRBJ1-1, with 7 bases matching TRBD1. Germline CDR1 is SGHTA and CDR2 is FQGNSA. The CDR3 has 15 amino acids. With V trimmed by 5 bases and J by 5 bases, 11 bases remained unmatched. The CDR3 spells CASSIQTGIETEAFF. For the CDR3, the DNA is TGTGCCAGCAGCATCCAGACAGGGATCGAGACTGAAGCTTTCTTT.

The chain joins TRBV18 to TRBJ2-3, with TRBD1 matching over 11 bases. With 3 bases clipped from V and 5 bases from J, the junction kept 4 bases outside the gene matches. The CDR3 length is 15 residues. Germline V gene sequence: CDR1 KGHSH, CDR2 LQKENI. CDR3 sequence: CASSPGTGGRDTQYF. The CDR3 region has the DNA TGTGCCAGCTCACCCGGGACAGGGGGAAGAGATACGCAGTATTTT.

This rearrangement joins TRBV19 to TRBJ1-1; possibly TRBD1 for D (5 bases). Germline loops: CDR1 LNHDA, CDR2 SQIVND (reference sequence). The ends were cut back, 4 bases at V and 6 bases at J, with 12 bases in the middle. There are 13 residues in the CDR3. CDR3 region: CASSKDKAAEAFF. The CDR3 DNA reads TGTGCCAGTAGTAAGGACAAGGCGGCTGAAGCTTTCTTT.

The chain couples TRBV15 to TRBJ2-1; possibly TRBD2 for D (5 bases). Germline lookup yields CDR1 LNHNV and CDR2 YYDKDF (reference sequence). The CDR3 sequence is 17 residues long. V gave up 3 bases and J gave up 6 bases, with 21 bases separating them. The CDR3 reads CATSSPIARVMGNEQFF. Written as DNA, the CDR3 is TGTGCCACCAGCAGTCCGATAGCGAGGGTTATGGGCAATGAGCAGTTCTTC.

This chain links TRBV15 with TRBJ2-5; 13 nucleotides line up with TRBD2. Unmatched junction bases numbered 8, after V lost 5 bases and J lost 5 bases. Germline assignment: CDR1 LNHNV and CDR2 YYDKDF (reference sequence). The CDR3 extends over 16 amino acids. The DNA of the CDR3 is TGTGCCACCAGCTTCGGACTAGCGGGAGCTGGGGAGACCCAGTACTTC. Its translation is CATSFGLAGAGETQYF.

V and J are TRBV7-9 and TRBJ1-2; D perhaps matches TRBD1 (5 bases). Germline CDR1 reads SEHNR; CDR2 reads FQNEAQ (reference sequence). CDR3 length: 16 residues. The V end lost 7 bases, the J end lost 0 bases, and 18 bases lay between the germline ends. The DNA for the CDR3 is TGTGCCAGCACCCTAGGAGGGGCAGGAGCTAACTATGGCTACACCTTC. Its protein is CASTLGGAGANYGYTF.

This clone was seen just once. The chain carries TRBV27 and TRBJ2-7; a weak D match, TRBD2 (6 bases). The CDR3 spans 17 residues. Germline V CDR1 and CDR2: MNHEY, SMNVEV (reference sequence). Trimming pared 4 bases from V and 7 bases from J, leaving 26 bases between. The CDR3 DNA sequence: TGTGCCAGCAGTTCGGCAGGGACTGCCCTGGGACCTGGGGAGCAGTACTTC. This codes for CASSSAGTALGPGEQYF.

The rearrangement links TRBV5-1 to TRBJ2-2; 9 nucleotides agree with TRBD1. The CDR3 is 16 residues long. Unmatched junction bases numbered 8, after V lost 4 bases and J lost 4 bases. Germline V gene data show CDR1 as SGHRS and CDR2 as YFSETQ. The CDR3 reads CASSVSTGGGTGELFF. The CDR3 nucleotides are TGCGCCAGCAGCGTTTCAACAGGGGGCGGCACCGGGGAGCTGTTTTTT.

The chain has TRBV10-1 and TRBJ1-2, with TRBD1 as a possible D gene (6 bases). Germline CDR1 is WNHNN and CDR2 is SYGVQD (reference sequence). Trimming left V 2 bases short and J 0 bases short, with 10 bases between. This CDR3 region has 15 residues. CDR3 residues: CASSEHRAPNYGYTF. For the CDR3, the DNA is TGCGCCAGCAGTGAGCACAGGGCCCCTAACTATGGCTACACCTTC.

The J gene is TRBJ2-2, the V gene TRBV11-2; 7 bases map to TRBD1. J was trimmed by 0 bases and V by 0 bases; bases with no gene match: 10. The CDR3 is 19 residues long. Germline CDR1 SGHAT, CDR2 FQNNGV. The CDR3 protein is CASSLEVPGQLANTGELFF. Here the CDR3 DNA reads TGTGCCAGCAGCTTAGAGGTCCCGGGACAGCTCGCGAACACCGGGGAGCTGTTTTTT.

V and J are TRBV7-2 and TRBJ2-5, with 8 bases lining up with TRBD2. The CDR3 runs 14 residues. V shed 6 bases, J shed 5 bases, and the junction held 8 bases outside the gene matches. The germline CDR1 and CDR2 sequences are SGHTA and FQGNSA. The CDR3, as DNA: TGTGCCAGCAGAAGCGGGAGAGCCCGGGAGACCCAGTACTTC. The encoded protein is CASRSGRARETQYF.

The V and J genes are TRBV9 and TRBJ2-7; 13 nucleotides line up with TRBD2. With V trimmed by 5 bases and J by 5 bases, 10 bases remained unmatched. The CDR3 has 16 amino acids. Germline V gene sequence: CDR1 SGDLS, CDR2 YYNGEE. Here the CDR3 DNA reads TGTGCCAGCAGTGCCAGGACTAGCGGGAGAATCAACGAGCAGTACTTC. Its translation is CASSARTSGRINEQYF. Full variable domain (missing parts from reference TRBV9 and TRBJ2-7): DSGVTQTPKHLITATGQRVTLRCSPRSGDLSVYWYQQSLDQGLQFLIQYYNGEERAKGNILERFSAQQFPDLHSELNLSSLELGDSALYFCASSARTSGRINEQYFGPGTRLTVT.

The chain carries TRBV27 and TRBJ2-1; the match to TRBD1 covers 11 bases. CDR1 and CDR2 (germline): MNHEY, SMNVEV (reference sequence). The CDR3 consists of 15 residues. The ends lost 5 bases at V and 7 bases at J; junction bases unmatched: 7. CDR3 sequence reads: CASSLRTGGANEQFF. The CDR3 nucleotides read TGTGCCAGCAGTCTCAGGACAGGGGGCGCGAATGAGCAGTTCTTC.

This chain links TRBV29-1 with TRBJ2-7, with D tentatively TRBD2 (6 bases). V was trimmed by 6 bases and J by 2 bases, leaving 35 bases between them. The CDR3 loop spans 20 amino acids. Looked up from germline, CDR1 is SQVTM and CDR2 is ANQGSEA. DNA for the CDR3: TGCAGCGTAACAAGAGAATATTCAAGGCCCGGGACTCTATCGACCTACGAGCAGTACTTC. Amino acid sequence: CSVTREYSRPGTLSTYEQYF.

The CDR3 bases are TGTGCCAGCAGTCGCCTAGGCAATGAGCAGTTCTTC. This translates into CASSRLGNEQFF. The V call is TRBV27, the J call TRBJ2-1; unclear D gene. The CDR3 has 12 residues. CDR1 is MNHEY and CDR2 is SMNVEV in the germline V gene (reference sequence). V lost 5 bases, J lost 6 bases, and 8 bases lay in between.

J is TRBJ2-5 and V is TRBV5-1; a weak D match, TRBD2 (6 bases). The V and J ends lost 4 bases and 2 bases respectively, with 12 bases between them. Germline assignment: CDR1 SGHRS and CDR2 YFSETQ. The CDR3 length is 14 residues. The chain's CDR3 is CASSEARGQETQYF. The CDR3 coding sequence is TGCGCCAGCAGCGAGGCTCGGGGGCAAGAGACCCAGTACTTC. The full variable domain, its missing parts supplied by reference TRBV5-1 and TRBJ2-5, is KAGVTQTPRYLIKTRGQQVTLSCSPISGHRSVSWYQQTPGQGLQFLFEYFSETQRNKGNFPGRFSGRQFSNSRSEMNVSTLELGDSALYLCASSEARGQETQYFGPGTRLLVL.

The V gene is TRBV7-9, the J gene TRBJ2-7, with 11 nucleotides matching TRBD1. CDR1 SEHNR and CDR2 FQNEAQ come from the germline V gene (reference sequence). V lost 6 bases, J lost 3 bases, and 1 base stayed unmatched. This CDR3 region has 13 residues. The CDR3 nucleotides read TGTGCCAGCAGAGGGACAGGGGGCTACGAGCAGTACTTC. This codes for CASRGTGGYEQYF.

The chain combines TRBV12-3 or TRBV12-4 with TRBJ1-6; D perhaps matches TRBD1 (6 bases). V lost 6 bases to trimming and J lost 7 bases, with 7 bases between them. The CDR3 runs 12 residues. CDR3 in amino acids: CASRRGNSPLHF. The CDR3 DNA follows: TGTGCCAGCAGAAGGGGGAATTCACCCCTCCACTTT.

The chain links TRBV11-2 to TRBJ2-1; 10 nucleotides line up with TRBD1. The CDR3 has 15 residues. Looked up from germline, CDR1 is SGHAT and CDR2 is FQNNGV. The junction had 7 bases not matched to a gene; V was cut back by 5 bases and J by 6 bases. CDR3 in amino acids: CASSPGQGVGNEQFF. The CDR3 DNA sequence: TGTGCCAGCAGCCCTGGACAGGGGGTTGGCAATGAGCAGTTCTTC.

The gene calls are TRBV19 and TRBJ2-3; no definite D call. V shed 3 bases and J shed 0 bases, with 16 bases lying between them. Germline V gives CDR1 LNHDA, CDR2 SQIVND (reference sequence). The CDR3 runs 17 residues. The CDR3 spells CASSIGQTRISTDTQYF. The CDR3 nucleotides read TGTGCCAGTAGTATTGGCCAAACAAGAATTAGCACAGATACGCAGTATTTT.

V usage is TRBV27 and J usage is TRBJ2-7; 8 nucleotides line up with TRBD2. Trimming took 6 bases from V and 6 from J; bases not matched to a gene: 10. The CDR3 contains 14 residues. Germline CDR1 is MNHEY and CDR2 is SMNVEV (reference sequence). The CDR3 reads CASRPGLGVLEQYF. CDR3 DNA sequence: TGTGCCAGCAGGCCGGGACTAGGTGTCCTCGAGCAGTACTTC.

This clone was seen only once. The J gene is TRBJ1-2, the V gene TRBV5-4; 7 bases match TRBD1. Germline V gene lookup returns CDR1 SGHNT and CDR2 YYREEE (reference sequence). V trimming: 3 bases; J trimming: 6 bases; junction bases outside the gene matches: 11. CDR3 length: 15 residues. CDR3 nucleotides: TGTGCCAGCAGCTACTCGCCGGGACAGCTAGATGGCTACACCTTC. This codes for CASSYSPGQLDGYTF.

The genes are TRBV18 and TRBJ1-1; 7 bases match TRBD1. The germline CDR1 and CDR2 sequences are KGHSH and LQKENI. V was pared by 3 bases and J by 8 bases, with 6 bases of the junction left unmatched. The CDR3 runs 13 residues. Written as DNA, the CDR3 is TGTGCCAGCTCACCTCGGGACAGAAGGGAAGCTTTCTTT. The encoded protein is CASSPRDRREAFF.

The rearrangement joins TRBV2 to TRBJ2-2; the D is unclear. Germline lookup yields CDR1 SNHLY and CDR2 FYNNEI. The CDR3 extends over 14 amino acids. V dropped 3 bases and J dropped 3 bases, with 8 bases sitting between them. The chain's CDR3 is CASSERGDTGELFF. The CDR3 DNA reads TGTGCCAGCAGTGAGAGAGGTGACACCGGGGAGCTGTTTTTT.

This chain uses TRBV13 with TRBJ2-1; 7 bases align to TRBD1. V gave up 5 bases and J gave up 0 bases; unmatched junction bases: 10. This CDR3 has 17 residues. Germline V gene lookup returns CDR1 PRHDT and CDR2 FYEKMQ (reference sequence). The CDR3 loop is CASSAHTGTASYNEQFF. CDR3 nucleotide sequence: TGTGCCAGCAGCGCCCACACCGGGACAGCCTCCTACAATGAGCAGTTCTTC.

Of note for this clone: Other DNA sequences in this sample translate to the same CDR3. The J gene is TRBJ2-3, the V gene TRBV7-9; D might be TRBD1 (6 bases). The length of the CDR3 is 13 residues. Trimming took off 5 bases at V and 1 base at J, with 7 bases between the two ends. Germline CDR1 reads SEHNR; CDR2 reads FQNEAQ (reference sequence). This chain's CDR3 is CASSPGGTDTQYF. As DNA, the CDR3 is TGTGCCAGCAGCCCAGGGGGCACAGATACGCAGTATTTT.